This T cell receptor beta chain came from a study of blood T cell repertoires in COVID-19. Turning to the study itself: Sites across the United States, Italy and Spain contributed samples from acute and convalescent COVID-19.

Authors' processing steps: Researchers report that nucleated cell counts were estimated from reference gene primer amplification. Produced via immunoSEQ multiplex PCR; TCRdb's table is partial and in-frame only. The V and J calls and clone size are taken from that table; D and trimming were inferred from the DNA. Among roughly 220,000 clones listed, around nine tenths were seen once. In regard to this clone: Other nucleotide sequences from this sample produce the same CDR3.

The CDR3 has 15 residues. The V gene's germline CDR1 is MNHNY and CDR2 SVGAGI (reference sequence). Unmatched junction bases numbered 3, after V lost 2 bases and J lost 0 bases. The chain links TRBV6-6 to TRBJ2-7; 8 nucleotides align to TRBD1. Sequenced material: peripheral blood. This receptor was obtained from a man between 60 and 75 years old with acute or convalescent COVID-19. This chain's CDR3 is CASSYGQGSSYEQYF. CDR3 nucleotide sequence: TGTGCCAGCAGTTACGGACAGGGAAGCTCCTACGAGCAGTACTTC.